This TCR beta chain derives from a study of T cell responses to AZD1222 COVID-19 vaccine. Study outcomes and limitations: Following two doses of AZD1222, Spike-specific TCR breadth and depth rose.

Some clones are missing from TCRdb's copy, which holds only in-frame ones; the method was immunoSEQ multiplex PCR. The repertoire consists of 150,000 or so clones, with roughly nine tenths occurring once and the leading ten covering about 19%. Germline-derived CDR1 and CDR2 are DFQATT and SNEGSKA (reference sequence). V was pared by 3 bases and J by 0 bases, with 18 bases between. The CDR3 length is 17 residues. Points on this clone: The antigen is undetermined.

The sequencing used peripheral blood, collected on day 0 of AZD1222 vaccination. This chain joins TRBV20-1 and TRBJ2-4; D is unresolved. The clonotype originates from an adult in good health. CDR3 amino acids: CSASIGLTYLAKNIQYF. The DNA of the CDR3 is TGCAGTGCTAGTATAGGGTTAACCTACCTAGCCAAAAACATTCAGTACTTC.